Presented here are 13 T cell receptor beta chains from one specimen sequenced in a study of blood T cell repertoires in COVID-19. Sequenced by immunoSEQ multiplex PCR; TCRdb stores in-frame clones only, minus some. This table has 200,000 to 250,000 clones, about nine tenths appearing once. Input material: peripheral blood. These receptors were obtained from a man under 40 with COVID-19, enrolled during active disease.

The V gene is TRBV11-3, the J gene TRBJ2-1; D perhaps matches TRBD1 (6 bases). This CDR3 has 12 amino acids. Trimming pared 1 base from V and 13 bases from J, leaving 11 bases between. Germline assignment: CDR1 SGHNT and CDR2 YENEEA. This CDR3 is CASSLAGDLQFF. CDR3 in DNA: TGTGCCAGCAGCTTAGCAGGGGACCTCCAGTTCTTC.

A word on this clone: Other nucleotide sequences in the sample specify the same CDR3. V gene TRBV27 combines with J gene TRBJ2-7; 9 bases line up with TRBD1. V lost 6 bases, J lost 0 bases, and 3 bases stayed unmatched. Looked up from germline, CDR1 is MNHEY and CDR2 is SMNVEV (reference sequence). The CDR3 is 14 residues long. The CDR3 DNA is TGTGCCAGCAGCCTGGACAGGGGCTCCTACGAGCAGTACTTC. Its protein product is CASSLDRGSYEQYF.

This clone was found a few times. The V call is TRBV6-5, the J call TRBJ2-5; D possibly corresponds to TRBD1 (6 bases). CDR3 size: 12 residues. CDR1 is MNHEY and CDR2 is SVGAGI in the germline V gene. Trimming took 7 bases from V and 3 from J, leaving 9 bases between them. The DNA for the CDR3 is TGTGCCAGCACAGGGGACAAAGAGACCCAGTACTTC. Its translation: CASTGDKETQYF.

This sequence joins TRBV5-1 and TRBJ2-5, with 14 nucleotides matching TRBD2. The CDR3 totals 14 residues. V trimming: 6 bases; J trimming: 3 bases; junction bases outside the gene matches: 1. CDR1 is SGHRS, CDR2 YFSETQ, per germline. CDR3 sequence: CASTGLAGEETQYF. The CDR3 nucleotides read TGCGCCAGCACGGGACTAGCGGGGGAAGAGACCCAGTACTTC.

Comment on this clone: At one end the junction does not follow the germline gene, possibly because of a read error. The CDR3 protein is CASSQGQGVGTRELFF. DNA for the CDR3: TGCGCCAGCAGTCAGGGACAGGGGGTGGGCACCAGGGAGCTGTTTTTT. This chain links TRBV23-1 with TRBJ2-2; 11 bases are shared with TRBD1. TRBV23-1 is known as an ORF, though its function is uncertain. The CDR3 sequence is 16 residues long.

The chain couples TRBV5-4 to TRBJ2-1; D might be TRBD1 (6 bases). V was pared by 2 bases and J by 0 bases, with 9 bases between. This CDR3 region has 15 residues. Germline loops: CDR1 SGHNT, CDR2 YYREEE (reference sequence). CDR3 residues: CASSLGQPSYNEQFF. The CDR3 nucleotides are TGTGCCAGCAGCTTAGGACAGCCCTCCTACAATGAGCAGTTCTTC.

The CDR3 here is CASSQDSFSNSPLHF. The CDR3, as DNA: TGTGCCAGCAGCCAAGACAGTTTCTCCAATTCACCCCTCCACTTT. This chain joins TRBV14 and TRBJ1-6; D is ambiguous. CDR1 and CDR2 (germline): SGHDN, FVKESK. V was trimmed by 0 bases and J by 7 bases, leaving 10 bases between them. The CDR3 is 15 amino acids.

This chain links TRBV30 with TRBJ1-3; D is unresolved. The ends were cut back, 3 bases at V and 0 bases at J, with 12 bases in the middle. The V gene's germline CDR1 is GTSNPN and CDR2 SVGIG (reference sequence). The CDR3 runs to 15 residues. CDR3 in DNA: TGTGCCTGGAGCCTGGGGAGCATCTCTGGAAACACCATATATTTT. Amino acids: CAWSLGSISGNTIYF.

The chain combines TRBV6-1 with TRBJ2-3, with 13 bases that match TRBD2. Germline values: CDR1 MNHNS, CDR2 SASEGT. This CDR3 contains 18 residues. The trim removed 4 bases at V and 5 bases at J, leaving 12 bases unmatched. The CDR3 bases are TGTGCCAGCAGTGCTTCGACTAGCGGGGGGATGTCTGGAGATACGCAGTATTTT. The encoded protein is CASSASTSGGMSGDTQYF.

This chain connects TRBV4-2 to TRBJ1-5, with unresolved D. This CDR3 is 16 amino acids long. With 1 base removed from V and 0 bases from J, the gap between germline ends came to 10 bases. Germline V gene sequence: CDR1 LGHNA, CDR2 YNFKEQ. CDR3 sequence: CASSQVQTYSNQPQHF. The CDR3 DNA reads TGTGCCAGCAGCCAAGTACAGACATATAGCAATCAGCCCCAGCATTTT.

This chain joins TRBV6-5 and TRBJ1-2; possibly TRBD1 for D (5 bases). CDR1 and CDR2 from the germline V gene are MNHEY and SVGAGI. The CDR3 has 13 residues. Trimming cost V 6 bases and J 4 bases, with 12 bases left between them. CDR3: CASRNGGIYGYTF. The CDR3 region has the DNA TGTGCCAGCAGGAACGGGGGAATCTATGGCTACACCTTC.

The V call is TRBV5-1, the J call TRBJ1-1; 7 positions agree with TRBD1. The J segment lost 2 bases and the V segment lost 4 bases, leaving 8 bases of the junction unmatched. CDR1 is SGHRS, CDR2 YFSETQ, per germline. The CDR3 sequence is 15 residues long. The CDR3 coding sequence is TGCGCCAGCAGCCCCGAGGGGGCATTTAACACTGAAGCTTTCTTT. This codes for CASSPEGAFNTEAFF.

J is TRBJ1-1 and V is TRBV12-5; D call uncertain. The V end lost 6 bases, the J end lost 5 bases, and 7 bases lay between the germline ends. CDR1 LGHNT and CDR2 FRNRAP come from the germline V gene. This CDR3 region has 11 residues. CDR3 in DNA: TGTGCTAGTGGATTAACAACTGAAGCTTTCTTT. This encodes CASGLTTEAFF. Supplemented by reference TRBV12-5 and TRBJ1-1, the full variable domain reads DARVTQTPRHKVTEMGQEVTMRCQPILGHNTVFWYRQTMMQGLELLAYFRNRAPLDDSGMPKDRFSAEMPDATLATLKIQPSEPRDSAVYFCASGLTTEAFFGQGTRLTVV.